Below, 25 T cell receptor beta chains from the same sample are listed, as sequenced in a study of control samples from healthy donors and cancer patients (dated by TCRdb to 2019 to 2021). The library was built by means of the immunoSEQ multiplex PCR assay. TCRdb obtained this table from immuneACCESS and retained in-frame rearrangements with V and J assigned. These tables miss some clones; where compared with another copy, unresolved V genes account for less than half of the shortfall, and the remainder is unexplained. In this sample the table shows some 150,000 clones, approximately 92% of which occur a single time. The ten largest clones add up to about 4% of the sample. The sequencing input was blood. The receptors were gathered from an older woman in good health.

The chain employs TRBV6-1 and TRBJ1-3; the match to TRBD1 covers 9 bases. Germline V gene data show CDR1 as MNHNS and CDR2 as SASEGT. This CDR3 has 13 residues. J lost 5 bases, V lost 9 bases, and 5 bases had no gene match. The CDR3 region has the DNA TGTGCCAGTACCGGGACAGGGAGAAACACCATATATTTT. Its protein product is CASTGTGRNTIYF.

The chain carries TRBV18 and TRBJ2-2, with unresolved D. Germline V gives CDR1 KGHSH, CDR2 LQKENI. This CDR3 spans 16 amino acids. V lost 0 bases and J lost 0, with 8 bases in between. The CDR3 DNA follows: TGTGCCAGCTCACCACCGGGTGTTACGAACACCGGGGAGCTGTTTTTT. This encodes CASSPPGVTNTGELFF.

V and J are TRBV19 and TRBJ1-2; D might be TRBD1 (5 bases). Germline CDR1 reads LNHDA; CDR2 reads SQIVND (reference sequence). The ends were cut back, 5 bases at V and 6 bases at J, with 25 bases in the middle. CDR3 size: 17 residues. The CDR3 loop is CASSPNRSMGGVHGYTF. In nucleotides, the CDR3 is TGTGCCAGTAGTCCGAACCGCTCCATGGGGGGGGTACATGGCTACACCTTC. Full variable domain (outside the CDR3, taken from reference TRBV19 and TRBJ1-2): DGGITQSPKYLFRKEGQNVTLSCEQNLNHDAMYWYRQDPGQGLRLIYYSQIVNDFQKGDIAEGYSVSREKKESFPLTVTSAQKNPTAFYLCASSPNRSMGGVHGYTFGSGTRLTVV.

This chain joins TRBV7-8 and TRBJ1-2; D gene unclear. Per germline, CDR1 SGHVS and CDR2 FQNEAQ. The germline V and J ends were trimmed by 2 bases and 2 bases, with 12 bases remaining between them. CDR3 length: 15 amino acids. The DNA for the CDR3 is TGTGCCAGCAGCTTAAGTGGAGGGCCAAACTATGGCTACACCTTC. This gives the protein CASSLSGGPNYGYTF.

This chain connects TRBV6-5 to TRBJ2-3; D ambiguous. This CDR3 comprises 12 residues. V gave up 6 bases and J gave up 5 bases, with 9 bases separating them. Germline V gene sequence: CDR1 MNHEY, CDR2 SVGAGI. The CDR3 spells CASRRNEDTQYF. CDR3 DNA: TGTGCCAGCAGGAGAAATGAAGATACGCAGTATTTT.

The gene calls are TRBV10-3 and TRBJ1-5, with a weak D call TRBD1 (6 bases). CDR3 length equals 15 residues. V shed 0 bases and J shed 4 bases, with 10 bases lying between them. Germline-derived CDR1 and CDR2 are ENHRY and SYGVKD. The CDR3 reads CAISESRGTNQPQHF. Written as DNA, the CDR3 is TGTGCCATCAGTGAGTCTAGGGGGACGAATCAGCCCCAGCATTTT.

The rearrangement links TRBV7-6 to TRBJ1-1; 9 nucleotides match TRBD1. Germline assignment: CDR1 SGHVS and CDR2 FNYEAQ. Unmatched junction bases numbered 4, after V lost 5 bases and J lost 0 bases. The CDR3 is 15 amino acids. The CDR3 here is CASSLGQGMNTEAFF. The CDR3 DNA reads TGTGCCAGCAGCCTTGGACAGGGGATGAACACTGAAGCTTTCTTT.

The genes are TRBV5-1 and TRBJ2-1, with 11 bases lining up with TRBD1. V shed 5 bases, J shed 6 bases, and the junction held 4 bases outside the gene matches. This CDR3 is 14 amino acids long. Germline assignment: CDR1 SGHRS and CDR2 YFSETQ. Written as DNA, the CDR3 is TGCGCCAGCAGTTTCGGGACAGGGGGCAATGAGCAGTTCTTC. Translating it yields CASSFGTGGNEQFF.

The chain uses TRBV15 and TRBJ1-1; D unresolved. The germline V gene encodes CDR1 LNHNV and CDR2 YYDKDF (reference sequence). The CDR3 consists of 13 residues. Trimming removed 2 bases from V and 8 bases from J, with 12 bases in between. CDR3 residues: CATSRSLTKEAFF. The CDR3 DNA is TGTGCCACCAGCAGATCCTTAACGAAAGAAGCTTTCTTT.

The chain has TRBV10-3 and TRBJ1-6, with 8 bases identical to TRBD1. V lost 0 bases, J lost 7 bases, and 8 bases stayed unmatched. This CDR3 contains 17 residues. Germline CDR1 is ENHRY and CDR2 is SYGVKD. CDR3 region: CAISESASDRGNSPLHF. CDR3 bases: TGTGCCATCAGTGAGTCGGCTTCCGACAGGGGAAATTCACCCCTCCACTTT.

This clone was observed a single time. The chain combines TRBV2 with TRBJ2-5, with D possibly TRBD2 on 5 matching bases. The CDR3 is 13 amino acids. Trimming took off 5 bases at V and 5 bases at J, with 12 bases between the two ends. Germline V gives CDR1 SNHLY, CDR2 FYNNEI. The CDR3 DNA sequence: TGTGCCAGCAGTTTACTAGTTACGGAGACCCAGTACTTC. Translated, it gives CASSLLVTETQYF.

V and J are TRBV7-2 and TRBJ2-3, with 11 bases matching TRBD2. The CDR3 extends over 15 amino acids. With 1 base clipped from V and 4 bases from J, the junction kept 1 base outside the gene matches. CDR1 is SGHTA, CDR2 FQGNSA, per germline. The CDR3 DNA follows: TGTGCCAGCAGCTTAGTAGCGGGGGGGGCAGATACGCAGTATTTT. Its protein product is CASSLVAGGADTQYF.

The chain joins TRBV6-5 to TRBJ1-2, with a possible D match to TRBD1 (5 bases). The CDR3 loop spans 14 amino acids. Germline lookup yields CDR1 MNHEY and CDR2 SVGAGI. The germline V and J ends were trimmed by 0 bases and 3 bases, with 8 bases remaining between them. CDR3 nucleotides: TGTGCCAGCAGTTACTCGATAGGGGACTATGGCTACACCTTC. This translates into CASSYSIGDYGYTF.

The rearrangement links TRBV19 to TRBJ1-5, with 7 nucleotides matching TRBD1. CDR3 length: 17 residues. Germline V gives CDR1 LNHDA, CDR2 SQIVND (reference sequence). The V segment lost 5 bases and the J segment 0 bases; nucleotides outside the gene matches: 10. CDR3 residues: CASSDQGGDYSNQPQHF. The CDR3 bases are TGTGCCAGTAGTGATCAAGGGGGCGATTATAGCAATCAGCCCCAGCATTTT.

The rearrangement uses TRBV24-1 and TRBJ2-5, with TRBD2 matching 12 bases. V gave up 2 bases and J gave up 5 bases; unmatched junction bases: 5. The CDR3 length is 16 residues. Germline V CDR1 and CDR2: KGHDR, SFDVKD. CDR3 loop: CATSDSRLAGDETQYF. DNA of the CDR3: TGTGCCACCAGTGATTCCCGACTAGCGGGGGATGAGACCCAGTACTTC.

This clone was counted a single time. The rearrangement uses TRBV2 and TRBJ1-1; D remains unclear. The CDR3 is 13 amino acids. V shed 4 bases and J shed 1 base, with 7 bases lying between them. The germline gives CDR1 SNHLY, CDR2 FYNNEI. Written as DNA, the CDR3 is TGTGCCAGCAGTGGGGAGTCGAACACTGAAGCTTTCTTT. Translation: CASSGESNTEAFF.

The V and J genes are TRBV7-3 and TRBJ1-1; the match to TRBD1 covers 7 bases. CDR1 is SGHTA and CDR2 is FQGTGA in the germline V gene. The V and J ends lost 1 base and 4 bases, in that order; junction bases with no gene match: 9. The CDR3 sequence is 16 residues long. CDR3 amino acids: CASSLRRTGRITEAFF. DNA of the CDR3: TGTGCCAGCAGCTTAAGGAGGACAGGTCGTATCACTGAAGCTTTCTTT.

A few counts support this clone. The chain has TRBV25-1 and TRBJ2-1, with a tentative D call TRBD2 (7 bases). CDR3 length equals 16 residues. Trimming shortened V by 7 bases and J by 1 base, and 17 bases separated the two germline ends. Germline assignment: CDR1 MGHDK and CDR2 SYGVNS. CDR3 sequence reads: CASNPGRGVSYNEQFF. CDR3 DNA sequence: TGTGCCAGCAATCCGGGGAGGGGGGTGTCCTACAATGAGCAGTTCTTC.

The chain couples TRBV25-1 to TRBJ1-1; D gene uncertain. This CDR3 is built from 12 residues. Per germline, CDR1 MGHDK and CDR2 SYGVNS. Trimming removed 7 bases at V and 6 bases at J, with 12 bases between. CDR3 residues: CASIGNRAEAFF. CDR3 DNA sequence: TGTGCCAGCATCGGGAACAGAGCTGAAGCTTTCTTT.

The chain links TRBV27 to TRBJ2-5, with 10 bases identical to TRBD1. Unmatched junction bases numbered 7, after V lost 8 bases and J lost 7 bases. The germline CDR1 and CDR2 sequences are MNHEY and SMNVEV (reference sequence). This CDR3 comprises 13 residues. CDR3 DNA: TGTGCCAGCGGTGACAGGGGGCTTGCGACCCAGTACTTC. Its protein is CASGDRGLATQYF.

The chain combines TRBV24-1 with TRBJ2-5; a possible D gene is TRBD2 (6 bases). Trimming shortened V by 4 bases and J by 4 bases, and 18 bases separated the two germline ends. Looked up from germline, CDR1 is KGHDR and CDR2 is SFDVKD. The CDR3 is made up of 16 amino acids. CDR3 bases: TGTGCCACCAGTGACAGTCGATTGCGGGGAGTAGAGACCCAGTACTTC. It specifies CATSDSRLRGVETQYF.

This rearrangement joins TRBV5-6 to TRBJ1-3, with unresolved D. Trimming removed 6 bases at V and 0 bases at J, with 16 bases between. The CDR3 runs 16 residues. CDR1 SGHDT and CDR2 YYEEEE come from the germline V gene. The CDR3 protein is CASTGAHTPSGNTIYF. In DNA, the CDR3 is TGTGCCAGCACCGGAGCACACACCCCCTCTGGAAACACCATATATTTT.

The chain has TRBV5-1 and TRBJ1-1, with D unclear. Trimming took 3 bases from V and 0 from J, leaving 12 bases between them. This CDR3 is 15 amino acids long. Looked up from germline, CDR1 is SGHRS and CDR2 is YFSETQ. This chain's CDR3 is CASSYLSAVNTEAFF. CDR3 bases: TGCGCCAGCAGCTATCTCTCGGCAGTGAACACTGAAGCTTTCTTT.

The CDR3 DNA reads TGTGCCAGCAGCTTGCGACGGACAGGGGTCGCAACTAATGAAAAACTGTTTTTT. This encodes CASSLRRTGVATNEKLFF. V is TRBV5-6 and J is TRBJ1-4; 9 bases map to TRBD1. The CDR3 totals 18 residues. Trimming cost V 1 base and J 0 bases; bases outside gene matches: 7. Germline V gives CDR1 SGHDT, CDR2 YYEEEE.

This sequence joins TRBV27 and TRBJ2-3, with D maybe TRBD1 (5 bases). Germline values: CDR1 MNHEY, CDR2 SMNVEV (reference sequence). Trimming left V 3 bases short and J 0 bases short, with 13 bases between. The CDR3 spans 16 residues. In DNA form, the CDR3 reads TGTGCCAGCAGTTTGCCTGGGGCCCCTAGCACAGATACGCAGTATTTT. As protein: CASSLPGAPSTDTQYF.